This T cell receptor (beta chain) appears in the sequencing data of a study of T cell responses to AZD1222 COVID-19 vaccine. The repertoire was sequenced with immunoSEQ multiplex PCR; TCRdb's copy has only in-frame clones and lacks some. This sample carries approximately 160,000 clones, 90% of them seen once, and the ten largest clones take approximately 3%. Germline assignment: CDR1 SGHVS and CDR2 FNYEAQ. Trimming at V came to 1 base and at J to 10 bases, leaving 12 bases not matched to a gene. The CDR3 length is 15 residues. The material sequenced was peripheral blood, taken on day 0 of AZD1222 vaccination. This clonotype was obtained from an adult in good health. The chain links TRBV7-6 to TRBJ1-1; 7 bases are a match to TRBD1. In nucleotides, the CDR3 is TGTGCCAGCAGCTTAGTGGCAGGGGGAGGTACTAGAGCTTTCTTT. Protein: CASSLVAGGGTRAFF.